This TCR beta chain derives from a study of cytomegalovirus exposure and HLA in healthy donors. Turning to the study itself: The Caucasian-associated ancestry cluster held more than 80% of over 350 genotyped donors.

A word on this clone: Its target is not known.

Germline V gene lookup returns CDR1 MNHEY and CDR2 SVGAGI. The CDR3 is made up of 16 amino acids. With V trimmed by 7 bases and J by 5 bases, 15 bases remained unmatched. Study-level results: In an earlier analysis, most TCR beta V segments were productive about 87% or about 30% of the time. A link between a missense DCLRE1C variant and TCR beta V- and J-gene trimming emerged from a later analysis. Apparent HLA restriction characterized most CMV-associated TCR beta chains in a later analysis.

60 Vbeta and 13 Jbeta primers were used in PCR. Libraries were prepared by immunoSEQ multiplex PCR; TCRdb keeps only in-frame clonotypes and omits some of them. In total, the table holds 110,000 to 150,000 clones. The source of this sequence is a woman aged 18-29 years in good health and CMV-seronegative. The sequencing sample was made of PBMCs. J is TRBJ2-5 and V is TRBV6-5; 8 bases align to TRBD1. CDR3 bases: TGTGCCAGCACTTATTATTCCCAGGGGGCGGGGGAGACCCAGTACTTC. Its protein is CASTYYSQGAGETQYF.